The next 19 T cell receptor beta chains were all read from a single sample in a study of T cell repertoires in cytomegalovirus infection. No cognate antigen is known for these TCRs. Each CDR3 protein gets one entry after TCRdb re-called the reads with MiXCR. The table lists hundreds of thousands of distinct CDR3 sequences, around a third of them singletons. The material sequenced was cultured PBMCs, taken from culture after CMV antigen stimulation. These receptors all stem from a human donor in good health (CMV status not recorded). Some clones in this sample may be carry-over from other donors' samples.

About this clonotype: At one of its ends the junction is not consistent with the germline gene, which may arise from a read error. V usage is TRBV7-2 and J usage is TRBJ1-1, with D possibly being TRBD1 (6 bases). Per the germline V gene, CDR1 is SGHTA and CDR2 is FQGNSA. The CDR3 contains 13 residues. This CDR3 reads CASGLRTDTEAFF. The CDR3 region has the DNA TGTGCCAGCGGCTTACGGACAGACACTGAAGCTTTCTTT.

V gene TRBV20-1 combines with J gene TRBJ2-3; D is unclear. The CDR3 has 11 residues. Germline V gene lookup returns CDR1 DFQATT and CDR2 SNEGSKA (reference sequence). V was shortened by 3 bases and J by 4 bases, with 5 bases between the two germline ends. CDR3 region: CSASYADTQYF. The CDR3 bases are TGCAGTGCTAGCTACGCAGATACGCAGTATTTT.

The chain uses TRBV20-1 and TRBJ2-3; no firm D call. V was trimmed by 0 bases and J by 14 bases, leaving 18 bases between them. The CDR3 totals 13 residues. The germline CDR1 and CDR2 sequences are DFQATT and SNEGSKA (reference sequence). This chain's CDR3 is CSARDDNSPLRYF. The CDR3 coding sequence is TGCAGTGCTAGAGATGATAACTCACCGCTTCGGTATTTT.

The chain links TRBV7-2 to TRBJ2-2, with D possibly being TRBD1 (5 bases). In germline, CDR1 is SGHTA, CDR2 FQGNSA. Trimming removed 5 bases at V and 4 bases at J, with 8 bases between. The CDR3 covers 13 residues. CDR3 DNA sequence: TGTGCCAGCAGCCGACAGCTCACCGGGGAGCTGTTTTTT. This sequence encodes CASSRQLTGELFF. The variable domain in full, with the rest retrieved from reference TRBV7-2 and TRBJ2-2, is GAGVSQSPSNKVTEKGKDVELRCDPISGHTALYWYRQSLGQGLEFLIYFQGNSAPDKSGLPSDRFSAERTGGSVSTLTIQRTQQEDSAVYLCASSRQLTGELFFGEGSRLTVL.

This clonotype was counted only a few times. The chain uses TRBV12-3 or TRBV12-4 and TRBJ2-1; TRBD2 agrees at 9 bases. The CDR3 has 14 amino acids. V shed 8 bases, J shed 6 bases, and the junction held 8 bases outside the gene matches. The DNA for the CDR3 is TGTGCCAGCCGTTCGGCGACTAGCGGCAATGAGCAGTTCTTC. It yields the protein CASRSATSGNEQFF.

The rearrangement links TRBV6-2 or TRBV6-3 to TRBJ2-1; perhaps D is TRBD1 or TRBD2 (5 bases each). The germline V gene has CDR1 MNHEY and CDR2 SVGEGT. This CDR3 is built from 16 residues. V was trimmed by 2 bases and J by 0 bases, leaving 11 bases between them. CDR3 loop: CASSYPLGTSYNEQFF. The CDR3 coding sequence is TGTGCCAGCAGTTACCCTCTAGGGACCTCCTACAATGAGCAGTTCTTC.

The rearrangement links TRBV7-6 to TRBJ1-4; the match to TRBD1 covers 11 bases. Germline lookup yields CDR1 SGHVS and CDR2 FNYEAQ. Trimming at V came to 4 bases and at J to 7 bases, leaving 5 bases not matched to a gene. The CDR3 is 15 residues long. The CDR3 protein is CASSSEGTGGEKLFF. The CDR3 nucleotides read TGTGCCAGCAGCTCTGAGGGGACAGGGGGTGAAAAACTGTTTTTT.

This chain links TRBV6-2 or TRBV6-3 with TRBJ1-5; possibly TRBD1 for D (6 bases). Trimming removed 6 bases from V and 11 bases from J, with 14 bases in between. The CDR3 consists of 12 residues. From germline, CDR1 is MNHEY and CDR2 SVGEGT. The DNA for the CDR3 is TGTGCCAGCAGCCAGAGGGGGGGGGCCCAGCATTTT. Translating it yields CASSQRGGAQHF.

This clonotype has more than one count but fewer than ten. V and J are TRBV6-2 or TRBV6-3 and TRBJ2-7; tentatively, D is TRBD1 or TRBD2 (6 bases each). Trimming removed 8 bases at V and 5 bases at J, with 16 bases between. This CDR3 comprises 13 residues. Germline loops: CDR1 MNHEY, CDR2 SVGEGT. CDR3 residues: CASVKGDSDEQYF. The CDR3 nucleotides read TGTGCCAGCGTTAAGGGGGACTCTGACGAGCAGTACTTC.

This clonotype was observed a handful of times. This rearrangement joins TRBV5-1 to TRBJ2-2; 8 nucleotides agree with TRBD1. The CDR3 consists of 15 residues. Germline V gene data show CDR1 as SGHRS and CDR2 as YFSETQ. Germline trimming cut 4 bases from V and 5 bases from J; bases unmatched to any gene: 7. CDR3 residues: CASSTGQGWTGELFF. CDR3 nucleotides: TGCGCCAGCAGCACCGGACAGGGATGGACCGGGGAGCTGTTTTTT.

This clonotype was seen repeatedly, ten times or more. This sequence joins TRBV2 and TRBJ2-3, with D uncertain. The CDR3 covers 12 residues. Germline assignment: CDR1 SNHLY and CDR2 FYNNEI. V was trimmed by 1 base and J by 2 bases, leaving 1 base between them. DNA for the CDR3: TGTGCCAGCAGTGAAGACACAGATACGCAGTATTTT. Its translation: CASSEDTDTQYF.

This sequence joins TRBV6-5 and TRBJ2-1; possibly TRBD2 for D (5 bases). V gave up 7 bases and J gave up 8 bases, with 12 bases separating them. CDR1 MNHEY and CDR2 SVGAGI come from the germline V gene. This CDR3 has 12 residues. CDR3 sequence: CASKDPGYEQFF. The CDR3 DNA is TGTGCCAGCAAGGACCCGGGGTATGAGCAGTTCTTC.

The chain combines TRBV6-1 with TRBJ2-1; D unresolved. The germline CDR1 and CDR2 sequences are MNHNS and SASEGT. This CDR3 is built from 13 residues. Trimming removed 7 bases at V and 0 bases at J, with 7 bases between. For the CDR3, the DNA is TGTGCCAGCACGTGGGGCTCCTACAATGAGCAGTTCTTC. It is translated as CASTWGSYNEQFF.

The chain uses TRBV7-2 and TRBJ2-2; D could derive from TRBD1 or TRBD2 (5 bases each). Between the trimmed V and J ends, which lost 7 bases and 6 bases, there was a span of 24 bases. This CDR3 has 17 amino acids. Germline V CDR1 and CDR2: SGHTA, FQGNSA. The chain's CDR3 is CASTPRAWALGAGELFF. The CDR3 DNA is TGTGCCAGCACCCCGCGGGCCTGGGCGCTGGGGGCCGGGGAGCTGTTTTTT.

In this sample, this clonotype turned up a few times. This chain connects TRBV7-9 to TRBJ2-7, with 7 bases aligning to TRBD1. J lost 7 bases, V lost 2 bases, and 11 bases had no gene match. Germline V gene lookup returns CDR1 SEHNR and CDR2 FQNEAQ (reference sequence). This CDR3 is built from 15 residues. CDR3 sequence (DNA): TGTGCCAGCAGCTTAATCGAGGGGGCATCTAGAGAGCAGTACTTC. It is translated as CASSLIEGASREQYF.

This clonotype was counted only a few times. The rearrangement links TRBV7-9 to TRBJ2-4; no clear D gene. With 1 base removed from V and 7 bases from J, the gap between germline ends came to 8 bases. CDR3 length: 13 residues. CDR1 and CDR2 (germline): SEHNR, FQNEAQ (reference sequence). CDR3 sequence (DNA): TGTGCCAGCAGCTTAGGAGGTGTCAACATTCAGTACTTC. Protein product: CASSLGGVNIQYF.

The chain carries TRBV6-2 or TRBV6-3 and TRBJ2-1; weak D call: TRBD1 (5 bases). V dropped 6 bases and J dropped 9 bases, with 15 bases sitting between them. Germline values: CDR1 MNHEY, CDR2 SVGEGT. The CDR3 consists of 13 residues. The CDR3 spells CASRRPLQGEQFF. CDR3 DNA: TGTGCCAGCAGGCGACCCCTCCAGGGTGAGCAGTTCTTC.

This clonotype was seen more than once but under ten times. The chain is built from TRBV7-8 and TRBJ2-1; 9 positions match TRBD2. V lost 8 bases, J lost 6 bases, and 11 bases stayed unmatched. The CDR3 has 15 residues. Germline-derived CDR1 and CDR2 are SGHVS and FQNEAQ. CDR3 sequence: CASGFSGGLPNEQFF. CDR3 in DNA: TGTGCCAGCGGTTTTAGCGGGGGACTCCCCAATGAGCAGTTCTTC.

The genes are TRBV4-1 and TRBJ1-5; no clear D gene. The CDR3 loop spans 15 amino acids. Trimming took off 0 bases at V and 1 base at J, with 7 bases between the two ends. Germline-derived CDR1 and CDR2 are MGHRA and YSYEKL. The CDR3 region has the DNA TGCGCCAGCAGCCAAGATATACAGAGCAATCAGCCCCAGCATTTT. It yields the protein CASSQDIQSNQPQHF.